These 6 T cell receptor beta chains came from one sample sequenced in a study of vaccination effects on CD4 cells after COVID-19. No cognate antigen is known for these TCRs. ViraFEST used viral peptide pools to expand antigen-specific CD4+ T cells before sequencing. Having been cultured for approximately ten days, the cells underwent CD4+ T cell isolation. Nucleocapsid antibodies were negative in the vaccine recipients, who had never had SARS-CoV-2 infection. Measured with immunoSEQ multiplex PCR; TCRdb has only the in-frame clones, and not every one. Altogether about 21,000 clones are present, 73% being singletons, with the ten largest covering approximately 24%. Source: CD4+ T cells from PBMCs cultured with HCoV-NL63 spike peptides, taken before COVID-19 vaccination. The source is a human donor who received a COVID-19 vaccine.

V is TRBV6-2 or TRBV6-3 and J is TRBJ2-3; a weak D match, TRBD1 (5 bases). The CDR3 is made up of 14 amino acids. Trimming cost V 0 bases and J 14 bases, with 18 bases left between them. The germline CDR1 and CDR2 sequences are MNHEY and SVGEGT. As DNA, the CDR3 is TGTGCCAGCAGTTACTCGGGCAGGGTTGGTTTTGCGTATTTT. It codes for CASSYSGRVGFAYF.

The chain joins TRBV5-5 to TRBJ1-2; D remains ambiguous. The CDR3 is 13 amino acids. CDR1 is SGHKS, CDR2 YYEKEE, per germline (reference sequence). V was clipped by 4 bases and J by 5 bases, with 12 bases between them. This CDR3 is CASSREQSYGYTF. CDR3 nucleotide sequence: TGTGCCAGCAGCCGGGAACAGAGTTATGGCTACACCTTC.

This clone was detected once. The chain carries TRBV6-1 and TRBJ1-3, with 7 bases matching TRBD1. CDR1 is MNHNS, CDR2 SASEGT, per germline. The length of the CDR3 is 15 residues. V was pared by 5 bases and J by 0 bases, with 4 bases of the junction left unmatched. CDR3 coding DNA: TGTGCCAGCAGTTTCGACAGGGCCTCTGGAAACACCATATATTTT. It translates to CASSFDRASGNTIYF.

V is TRBV30 and J is TRBJ1-1; TRBD1 might be the D (6 bases). The germline CDR1 and CDR2 sequences are GTSNPN and SVGIG (reference sequence). The length of the CDR3 is 16 residues. V lost 0 bases and J 1 base, leaving 15 bases between the germline ends. CDR3 DNA sequence: TGTGCCTGGAGTGTGCGGGGGCAAGTCGGGAACACTGAAGCTTTCTTT. It codes for CAWSVRGQVGNTEAFF. Using reference TRBV30 and TRBJ1-1 for the parts outside the CDR3, the full variable domain is SQTIHQWPATLVQPVGSPLSLECTVEGTSNPNLYWYRQAAGRGLQLLFYSVGIGQISSEVPQNLSASRPQDRQFILSSKKLLLSDSGFYLCAWSVRGQVGNTEAFFGQGTRLTVV.

The chain uses TRBV5-4 and TRBJ2-2; 10 nucleotides match TRBD2. Germline assignment: CDR1 SGHNT and CDR2 YYREEE (reference sequence). This CDR3 has 15 residues. V was clipped by 5 bases and J by 4 bases; unmatched bases: 5. In DNA form, the CDR3 reads TGTGCCAGCAGTCCTAGCGGGAGCGGCACCGGGGAGCTGTTTTTT. This translates into CASSPSGSGTGELFF. Filled out from reference TRBV5-4 and TRBJ2-2, the complete variable domain reads ETGVTQSPTHLIKTRGQQVTLRCSSQSGHNTVSWYQQALGQGPQFIFQYYREEENGRGNFPPRFSGLQFPNYSSELNVNALELDDSALYLCASSPSGSGTGELFFGEGSRLTVL.

The genes are TRBV7-9 and TRBJ1-2; D is perhaps TRBD1 (5 bases). V dropped 5 bases and J dropped 8 bases, with 15 bases sitting between them. Germline lookup yields CDR1 SEHNR and CDR2 FQNEAQ (reference sequence). This CDR3 spans 13 amino acids. The CDR3 sequence: CASSPLGGLGYTF. The CDR3 DNA reads TGTGCCAGCAGCCCCCTGGGGGGTTTAGGCTACACCTTC.